This is a list of T cell receptor beta chains from one sample in a study of T-cell memory formation after mild COVID-19. TCRdb re-analysed the 5' RACE reads in MiXCR, keeping a single row per CDR3 protein. The repertoire holds about 190,000 distinct CDR3 sequences, with around 26% as singletons. Specimen: PBMCs or a T cell subset sorted from them (not recorded which). All receptors derive from an adult woman who had mild COVID-19 (a few samples of this study predate the infection). Cell type and time point are not known. Each CDR3 is given with its conserved first and last residue. D genes are given only for firm matches. Only part of the rows carry a size: once, few, many, or a class if the clone is expanded.

V	D	size	J	DNA	CDR3
TRBV19	NA	many	TRBJ2-3	TGTGCCAGTAGCAGCGGACCAGATGCAGATACGCAGTATTTT	CASSSGPDADTQYF
TRBV6-2/TRBV6-3	NA	NA	TRBJ2-3	TGTGCCAGCAACCCAGTTGGCGGGAGCACAGATACGCAGTATTTT	CASNPVGGSTDTQYF
TRBV2	NA	NA	TRBJ2-2	TGTGCCAGCAGGAAGGGACCAAACACCGGGGAGCTGTTTTTT	CASRKGPNTGELFF
TRBV6-5	TRBD1	few	TRBJ1-2	TGTGCCAGCAGTTACAGGGGGCGCTGGAATGGCTACACCTTC	CASSYRGRWNGYTF
TRBV7-9	TRBD1	few	TRBJ2-4	TGTGCCAGCAGCCCCGGTCCGGGACAGCAGTACTTC	CASSPGPGQQYF
TRBV5-5	TRBD2	NA	TRBJ2-2	TGTGCCAGCAGCTTGGCCGGGACTAGGGGCGGGGAGCTGTTTTTT	CASSLAGTRGGELFF
TRBV12-3/TRBV12-4	NA	few	TRBJ1-3	TGTGCCAGCAGTCGTGGTGGTGGTGGCTCTGGAAACACCATATATTTT	CASSRGGGGSGNTIYF
TRBV20-1	TRBD1	NA	TRBJ1-3	TGCAGTGCCCGGGACAGCCATTTGAGCTCTGGAAACACCATATATTTT	CSARDSHLSSGNTIYF
TRBV2	NA	few	TRBJ2-7	TGTGCCAGCAGTGTCAAGCGGAGCTACGAGCAGTACTTC	CASSVKRSYEQYF
TRBV4-1	TRBD1	NA	TRBJ1-5	TGCGCCAGCAGCAAGGGACAGGGGGCAAAGGGCAATCAGCCCCAGCATTTT	CASSKGQGAKGNQPQHF
TRBV19	TRBD1	NA	TRBJ1-2	TGTGCCAGTGCCAGGACAGGGTCCAACTATGGCTACACCTTC	CASARTGSNYGYTF
TRBV9	NA	NA	TRBJ2-5	TGTGCCAGCAGCGTTTGGAACCCCGAGACCCAGTACTTC	CASSVWNPETQYF
TRBV11-2	NA	few	TRBJ1-4	TGTGCCAGCAGCTTAACGACGGGTTCACGGGGTGAAAAACTGTTTTTT	CASSLTTGSRGEKLFF
TRBV4-1	TRBD1	few	TRBJ2-7	TGCGCCAGCAGCCAAGAAACAGGGGGCTACGAGCAGTACTTC	CASSQETGGYEQYF
TRBV5-1	TRBD2	few	TRBJ2-1	TGCGCCAGTGAGGGGACTAGCGGGCGTTGGAATGAGCAGTTCTTC	CASEGTSGRWNEQFF
TRBV18	NA	NA	TRBJ1-1	TGTGCCAGCTCAGTACACGCGAACACTGAAGCTTTCTTT	CASSVHANTEAFF
TRBV7-9	NA	many	TRBJ2-5	TGTGCCAGCAGCCCCAAGACTAGGCTACAAGAGACCCAGTACTTC	CASSPKTRLQETQYF
TRBV15	NA	few	TRBJ2-5	TGTGCCACCAGCACTGGGGGAGAGACCCAGTACTTC	CATSTGGETQYF
TRBV9	TRBD1	many	TRBJ1-3	TGTGCCAGCAGCGTAGACGCAGGGGGTACGGGAAACACCATATATTTT	CASSVDAGGTGNTIYF
TRBV10-3	NA	NA	TRBJ1-1	TGTGCCATCAGTGATCCTGGGGGGCCGAACACTGAAGCTTTCTTT	CAISDPGGPNTEAFF
TRBV5-4	TRBD1	few	TRBJ1-1	TGTGCCAGCAGCCCGCGGACAGGGTACGTGAACACTGAAGCTTTCTTT	CASSPRTGYVNTEAFF
TRBV19	TRBD2	NA	TRBJ2-1	TGTGCCAGTAGTCCTAGCGGGAGCCACGGGGATGAGCAGTTCTTC	CASSPSGSHGDEQFF
TRBV5-1	NA	few	TRBJ2-1	TGCGCCAGCAGCCCCGGCGACGGAGACAATGAGCAGTTCTTC	CASSPGDGDNEQFF
TRBV12-3/TRBV12-4	NA	NA	TRBJ2-7	TGTGCCAGCAGTCCCCGTAAGACGGGCTACGAGCAGTACTTC	CASSPRKTGYEQYF
TRBV15	NA	NA	TRBJ2-7	TGTGCCACCAGCACGGGACCCGGGGAGCAGTACTTC	CATSTGPGEQYF
TRBV11-1	NA	few	TRBJ2-7	TGTGCCAGCAGCTTAGCGTGGCGGGGCACGGAAGGCTGGAACGAGCAGTACTTC	CASSLAWRGTEGWNEQYF
TRBV28	NA	NA	TRBJ1-5	TGTGCCAGCAGCCCCCAGTATCAGCCCCAGCATTTT	CASSPQYQPQHF
TRBV5-1	NA	NA	TRBJ2-1	TGCGCCAGCAGCGCGGACGGCACCTACAATGAGCAGTTCTTC	CASSADGTYNEQFF
TRBV12-3/TRBV12-4	TRBD2	once	TRBJ2-5	TGTGCCAGCAGTCCACTAGCGGGGGGCTTCCAAGAGACCCAGTACTTC	CASSPLAGGFQETQYF
TRBV10-3	NA	NA	TRBJ2-7	TGTGCCATCAGTGAGGCGGACAAGTACGAGCAGTACTTC	CAISEADKYEQYF
TRBV7-9	NA	NA	TRBJ1-2	TGTGCCAGCAGCTTAGAGTCCCGGGACTTGTCTGGCTACACCTTC	CASSLESRDLSGYTF
TRBV29-1	NA	NA	TRBJ2-1	TGCAGCGTCGGCACAGGGGCGGGATACAATGAGCAGTTCTTC	CSVGTGAGYNEQFF
TRBV4-1	TRBD1	few	TRBJ2-5	TGCGCCGTTGGACAGGGTCCCCTCGAGACCCAGTACTTC	CAVGQGPLETQYF
TRBV28	NA	NA	TRBJ1-2	TGTGCCCTTTCACGGGCCGACTATGGCTACACCTTC	CALSRADYGYTF
TRBV11-1	TRBD2	few	TRBJ2-3	TGTGCCAGCAGCTTAGCTGGCGGGAGTCCGGCAGATACGCAGTATTTT	CASSLAGGSPADTQYF
TRBV7-6	NA	NA	TRBJ2-3	TGTGCCAGCAGCTTTACGGGTAGGGGGTACACAGATACGCAGTATTTT	CASSFTGRGYTDTQYF
TRBV27	NA	NA	TRBJ2-6	TGTGCCAGCAGTTTATCCCCGACAGGTTCGGACTTCGGGGCCAACGTCCTGACTTTC	CASSLSPTGSDFGANVLTF
TRBV4-1	NA	few	TRBJ1-1	TGCGCCAGCAGCCAAGAGAGGGAAAACACTGAAGCTTTCTTT	CASSQERENTEAFF
TRBV15	TRBD1	NA	TRBJ1-6	TGTGCCACCAGCAGAGAGGGGACAGGGCCAAAATCCCTCCACTTT	CATSREGTGPKSLHF
TRBV12-3/TRBV12-4	NA	few	TRBJ2-7	TGTGCCAGCAGTTCCGCCAAGGTCCTGAACCCCTACGAGCAGTACTTC	CASSSAKVLNPYEQYF
TRBV10-3	NA	few	TRBJ2-3	TGTGCCATCAGTGAAGACAGGTCCAGCACAGATACGCAGTATTTT	CAISEDRSSTDTQYF
TRBV3-1	NA	few	TRBJ2-5	TGTGCCAGCAGCCAAGACGGTCCGTACCAAGAGACCCAGTACTTC	CASSQDGPYQETQYF
TRBV12-3/TRBV12-4	TRBD1	NA	TRBJ1-1	TGTGCCAGCAGCTCCACCGGGACAGGGGCGGCTGAAGCTTTCTTT	CASSSTGTGAAEAFF
TRBV6-6	NA	NA	TRBJ1-6	TGTGCCAGCAGCGACACCGAGGGTTCACCCCTCCACTTT	CASSDTEGSPLHF
TRBV20-1	NA	NA	TRBJ1-3	TGCAGTGCCCCGGAGCGCCCTGGAAACACCATATATTTT	CSAPERPGNTIYF
TRBV4-1	NA	many	TRBJ2-1	TGCGCCAGCAGCCGAAACGGACAGCCAAGCTCCTACAATGAGCAGTTCTTC	CASSRNGQPSSYNEQFF
TRBV11-3	TRBD1	few	TRBJ2-5	TGTGCCAGCAGCTTGGAGACAGGGATGGGAGAGACCCAGTACTTC	CASSLETGMGETQYF
TRBV15	TRBD1	NA	TRBJ2-7	TGTGCCACCAGCAGAACCCGACAGGGGCTCTACGAGCAGTACTTC	CATSRTRQGLYEQYF
TRBV9	NA	NA	TRBJ2-7	TGTGCCAGCAGCGTAGGGGTTGGGGGGTACGAGCAGTACTTC	CASSVGVGGYEQYF
TRBV4-1	TRBD1	NA	TRBJ2-3	TGCGCCAGCAGCCAGAGCCAGGGGGCAGGCACAGATACGCAGTATTTT	CASSQSQGAGTDTQYF